These 26 T cell receptor beta chains were sequenced from one sample in a study of blood T cell repertoires in COVID-19. Libraries were prepared by immunoSEQ multiplex PCR; TCRdb keeps only in-frame clonotypes and omits some of them. This table holds 100,000 to 150,000 clones, 65% to 85% found once. Input material: peripheral blood. Source of these receptors: a man aged 25 to 40 with COVID-19, enrolled during active disease.

In its sample, this clone was seen once. The V gene is TRBV24-1, the J gene TRBJ2-1; 9 bases align to TRBD1. Germline V gene data show CDR1 as KGHDR and CDR2 as SFDVKD. This CDR3 is built from 13 residues. V shed 10 bases and J 4 bases; nucleotides not matched to a gene: 4. In nucleotides, the CDR3 is TGTGCCACAGCCGGGACAGGGTACAATGAGCAGTTCTTC. Protein product: CATAGTGYNEQFF.

V is TRBV7-8 and J is TRBJ1-4; D is possibly TRBD1 (6 bases). This CDR3 region has 15 residues. V lost 1 base to trimming and J lost 8 bases, with 14 bases between them. Germline V gives CDR1 SGHVS, CDR2 FQNEAQ. The CDR3 sequence: CASSLGVEGEEKLFF. CDR3 nucleotide sequence: TGTGCCAGCAGCTTAGGGGTAGAGGGGGAGGAAAAACTGTTTTTT.

V usage is TRBV25-1 and J usage is TRBJ2-3; D not resolved. The CDR3 covers 13 residues. V was cut by 7 bases and J by 7 bases, with 15 bases left in between. CDR1 is MGHDK, CDR2 SYGVNS, per germline. The CDR3 nucleotides are TGTGCCAGCACCGGGTCCCCCGGTTATACGCAGTATTTT. It is translated as CASTGSPGYTQYF.

This clone was detected a few times. The rearrangement links TRBV18 to TRBJ2-7, with D possibly matching TRBD1 (6 bases). V dropped 3 bases and J dropped 5 bases, with 14 bases sitting between them. CDR1 is KGHSH, CDR2 LQKENI, per germline. CDR3 length: 14 residues. For the CDR3, the DNA is TGTGCCAGCTCACCCTCAAGGACAGCAAACGAGCAGTACTTC. Amino acid sequence: CASSPSRTANEQYF.

The chain joins TRBV7-9 to TRBJ2-5; D might be TRBD1 (6 bases). The CDR3 extends over 16 amino acids. V was clipped by 7 bases and J by 2 bases, with 20 bases between them. Germline loops: CDR1 SEHNR, CDR2 FQNEAQ (reference sequence). In nucleotides, the CDR3 is TGTGCCAGCACCTCCGCGTGGGTCAGGGGACAAGAGACCCAGTACTTC. It encodes CASTSAWVRGQETQYF.

The CDR3 spells CASSPAGTYEQYF. For the CDR3, the DNA is TGTGCCAGCAGCCCGGCGGGAACCTACGAGCAGTACTTC. The rearrangement uses TRBV7-9 and TRBJ2-7; possible D gene TRBD2, 6 bases. V dropped 5 bases and J dropped 2 bases, with 10 bases sitting between them. Germline V gene lookup returns CDR1 SEHNR and CDR2 FQNEAQ (reference sequence). The CDR3 totals 13 residues.

The chain combines TRBV5-5 with TRBJ1-6; no firm D call. V was clipped by 1 base and J by 6 bases, with 11 bases between them. The CDR3 length is 15 residues. The germline V gene encodes CDR1 SGHKS and CDR2 YYEKEE (reference sequence). The chain's CDR3 is CASSLNIQRNSPLHF. CDR3 nucleotide sequence: TGTGCCAGCAGCTTGAATATCCAGCGTAATTCACCCCTCCACTTT. Full variable domain (rest looked up from reference TRBV5-5 and TRBJ1-6): DAGVTQSPTHLIKTRGQQVTLRCSPISGHKSVSWYQQVLGQGPQFIFQYYEKEERGRGNFPDRFSARQFPNYSSELNVNALLLGDSALYLCASSLNIQRNSPLHFGNGTRLTVT.

The genes are TRBV30 and TRBJ1-1; D may be TRBD1 (6 bases). Germline V CDR1 and CDR2: GTSNPN, SVGIG (reference sequence). The V and J ends lost 0 bases and 6 bases respectively, with 17 bases between them. This CDR3 is 15 amino acids long. CDR3: CAWSVLAGDVAEAFF. CDR3 coding DNA: TGTGCCTGGAGTGTACTGGCAGGGGACGTGGCTGAAGCTTTCTTT.

The rearrangement links TRBV6-5 to TRBJ1-2, with TRBD1 identical over 7 bases. This CDR3 has 14 amino acids. Germline V lookup: CDR1 MNHEY, CDR2 SVGAGI. Trimming cost V 4 bases and J 8 bases; bases outside gene matches: 10. CDR3 bases: TGTGCCAGCAGTTCCGACAGGGCGGGATACGGCTACACCTTC. Its protein product is CASSSDRAGYGYTF.

The chain joins TRBV3-1 (or the pseudogene TRBV3-2) to TRBJ1-2; D not resolved. This CDR3 spans 13 amino acids. Trimming pared 2 bases from V and 3 bases from J, leaving 7 bases between. Per germline, CDR1 LGHDT and CDR2 YNNKEL (reference sequence). The CDR3 DNA follows: TGTGCCAGCAGCCAACTAGACCACTATGGCTACACCTTC. Encoded protein: CASSQLDHYGYTF.

Only one count was recorded for this clone. The gene calls are TRBV28 and TRBJ2-1, with D perhaps matching TRBD1 (6 bases). The CDR3 runs to 17 residues. In germline, CDR1 is MDHEN, CDR2 SYDVKM. The V end lost 3 bases, the J end lost 8 bases, and 23 bases lay between the germline ends. The CDR3 DNA is TGTGCCAGCAGTTTTGCAATTGGAGGACAGATCCAGGATGAGCAGTTCTTC. It is translated as CASSFAIGGQIQDEQFF.

The chain combines TRBV4-2 with TRBJ1-1, with a weak D call TRBD1 (5 bases). The CDR3 is made up of 14 amino acids. Germline V gene data show CDR1 as LGHNA and CDR2 as YNFKEQ. V lost 1 base, J lost 0 bases, and 6 bases lay in between. The CDR3: CASSQAGVNTEAFF. The CDR3 DNA reads TGTGCCAGCAGCCAAGCGGGGGTGAACACTGAAGCTTTCTTT.

The chain couples TRBV6-5 to TRBJ2-7, with 7 bases that match TRBD2. Germline V CDR1 and CDR2: MNHEY, SVGAGI. This CDR3 region has 15 residues. The V gene end was trimmed by 0 bases and the J gene end by 2 bases; junction bases not matched to a gene: 4. Here the CDR3 reads CASSYSGGNPYEQYF. CDR3 DNA sequence: TGTGCCAGCAGTTACTCCGGGGGGAATCCCTACGAGCAGTACTTC.

This clone was observed a single time. This chain connects TRBV5-4 to TRBJ2-1; D remains unclear. This CDR3 spans 13 amino acids. Germline V gene sequence: CDR1 SGHNT, CDR2 YYREEE (reference sequence). V was cut by 6 bases and J by 5 bases, with 12 bases left in between. CDR3 sequence: CASTLVGDNEQFF. The CDR3 coding sequence is TGTGCCAGCACCCTAGTCGGTGACAATGAGCAGTTCTTC. Full variable domain (missing parts from reference TRBV5-4 and TRBJ2-1): ETGVTQSPTHLIKTRGQQVTLRCSSQSGHNTVSWYQQALGQGPQFIFQYYREEENGRGNFPPRFSGLQFPNYSSELNVNALELDDSALYLCASTLVGDNEQFFGPGTRLTVL.

This sequence joins TRBV6-6 and TRBJ1-5; 9 bases line up with TRBD1. Unmatched junction bases numbered 5, after V lost 6 bases and J lost 5 bases. The CDR3 runs 14 residues. CDR1 MNHNY and CDR2 SVGAGI come from the germline V gene (reference sequence). In DNA, the CDR3 is TGTGCCAGCAGAAGAAGACAGGGGGATCAGCCCCAGCATTTT. Translated, it gives CASRRRQGDQPQHF.

This clone was found a few times. The V gene is TRBV28, the J gene TRBJ1-5, with 8 bases fitting TRBD1. V trimming: 8 bases; J trimming: 9 bases; junction bases outside the gene matches: 3. The V gene's germline CDR1 is MDHEN and CDR2 SYDVKM. The CDR3 consists of 11 residues. The CDR3 is CASHDRGPQHF. CDR3 nucleotides: TGTGCCAGCCATGACAGGGGGCCCCAGCATTTT.

The chain is built from TRBV28 and TRBJ2-7; 9 nucleotides align to TRBD1. The CDR3 is 15 amino acids. The V gene end was trimmed by 4 bases and the J gene end by 3 bases; junction bases not matched to a gene: 7. The germline V gene has CDR1 MDHEN and CDR2 SYDVKM. Here the CDR3 reads CASSSTGTGLYEQYF. CDR3 DNA: TGTGCCAGCAGTTCGACCGGGACAGGGCTCTACGAGCAGTACTTC.

The chain couples TRBV4-1 to TRBJ2-3; D is possibly TRBD1 (5 bases). V was trimmed by 1 base and J by 4 bases, leaving 9 bases between them. The CDR3 totals 14 residues. Germline V CDR1 and CDR2: MGHRA, YSYEKL. In DNA form, the CDR3 reads TGCGCCAGCAGCCAAGTAGGGGTCGCAGATACGCAGTATTTT. Translated: CASSQVGVADTQYF.

This chain links TRBV9 with TRBJ2-2; no firm D call. Germline assignment: CDR1 SGDLS and CDR2 YYNGEE. The CDR3 contains 15 residues. The V end lost 4 bases, the J end lost 4 bases, and 14 bases lay between the germline ends. This CDR3 is CASSPNLSGTGELFF. The CDR3 DNA is TGTGCCAGCAGCCCGAACCTCTCGGGCACCGGGGAGCTGTTTTTT.

The chain is built from TRBV30 and TRBJ2-7, with D perhaps matching TRBD2 (7 bases). CDR1 and CDR2 from the germline V gene are GTSNPN and SVGIG (reference sequence). V dropped 0 bases and J dropped 0 bases, with 9 bases sitting between them. CDR3 length: 14 amino acids. The CDR3, as DNA: TGTGCCTGGAGTGTAGGGGGGGCCTCCTACGAGCAGTACTTC. Encoded protein: CAWSVGGASYEQYF.

The chain uses TRBV27 and TRBJ2-2; the D gene is possibly TRBD2 (5 bases). This CDR3 region has 14 residues. The germline V gene has CDR1 MNHEY and CDR2 SMNVEV (reference sequence). Trimming removed 4 bases from V and 5 bases from J, with 11 bases in between. The CDR3 sequence is CASSYGLFTGELFF. For the CDR3, the DNA is TGTGCCAGCAGTTATGGACTTTTTACCGGGGAGCTGTTTTTT.

The chain employs TRBV30 and TRBJ2-1; tentatively, D is TRBD1 (5 bases). Trimming pared 0 bases from V and 2 bases from J, leaving 14 bases between. Germline V CDR1 and CDR2: GTSNPN, SVGIG (reference sequence). The CDR3 is 16 residues long. The CDR3 sequence: CAWSVQQGRAYNEQFF. The CDR3 bases are TGTGCCTGGAGTGTCCAGCAGGGAAGGGCCTACAATGAGCAGTTCTTC.

This clone has just a few counts. The chain carries TRBV7-2 and TRBJ1-3; D is perhaps TRBD1 (5 bases). The CDR3 contains 14 residues. The germline V gene has CDR1 SGHTA and CDR2 FQGNSA. Deletions cut 5 bases from V and 2 bases from J, with 10 bases between. The CDR3 protein is CASSPAGPGNTIYF. As DNA, the CDR3 is TGTGCCAGCAGCCCGGCGGGACCTGGAAACACCATATATTTT.

This chain links TRBV5-5 with TRBJ2-7; tentatively, D is TRBD1 (5 bases). The CDR3 contains 13 residues. V was clipped by 4 bases and J by 3 bases, with 11 bases between them. Per germline, CDR1 SGHKS and CDR2 YYEKEE (reference sequence). CDR3 nucleotides: TGTGCCAGCAGCCGCGGACAAGTCTACGAGCAGTACTTC. Translation: CASSRGQVYEQYF.

The rearrangement uses TRBV4-1 and TRBJ2-6; D call uncertain. V was pared by 1 base and J by 0 bases, with 13 bases between. Germline V gene lookup returns CDR1 MGHRA and CDR2 YSYEKL. The CDR3 has 18 amino acids. The CDR3: CASSQGARVRSGANVLTF. Here the CDR3 DNA reads TGCGCCAGCAGCCAAGGGGCACGAGTACGCTCTGGGGCCAACGTCCTGACTTTC.

V is TRBV12-3 or TRBV12-4 and J is TRBJ2-5; D is ambiguous. The CDR3 extends over 11 amino acids. V was clipped by 3 bases and J by 5 bases, with 4 bases between them. The CDR3 here is CASSFRETQYF. In DNA form, the CDR3 reads TGTGCCAGCAGTTTCCGGGAGACCCAGTACTTC.